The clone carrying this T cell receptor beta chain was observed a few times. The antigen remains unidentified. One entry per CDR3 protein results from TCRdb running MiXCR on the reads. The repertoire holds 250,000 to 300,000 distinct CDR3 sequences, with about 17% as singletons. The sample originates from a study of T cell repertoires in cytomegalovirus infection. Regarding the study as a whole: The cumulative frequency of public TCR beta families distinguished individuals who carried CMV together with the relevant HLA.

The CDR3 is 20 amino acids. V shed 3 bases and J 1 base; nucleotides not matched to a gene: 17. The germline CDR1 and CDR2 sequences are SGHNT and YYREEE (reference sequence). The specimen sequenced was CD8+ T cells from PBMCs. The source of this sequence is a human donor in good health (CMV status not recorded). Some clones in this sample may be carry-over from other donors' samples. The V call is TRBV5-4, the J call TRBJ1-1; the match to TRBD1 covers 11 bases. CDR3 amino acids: CASSYGQGASIFVTNTEAFF. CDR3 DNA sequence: TGTGCCAGCAGCTATGGACAGGGGGCTTCGATTTTCGTCACGAACACTGAAGCTTTCTTT.